This TCR beta chain was recovered during a study of T cells in localized non-small cell lung cancer. The study's findings and limits: Adjacent lung held a median roughly 50 of the top 100 tumor clones.

This clone came up once. What it binds is not known. Germline CDR1 is LNHDA and CDR2 is SQIVND (reference sequence). Trimming cost V 7 bases and J 2 bases, with 8 bases left between them. This CDR3 region has 12 residues. Sequencing used immunoSEQ multiplex PCR; TCRdb keeps in-frame clones, though not all of them. The sample lists about 35,000 clones, approximately 90% seen once, with 12% in the top ten. The TCR comes from a female donor of 60 years or more with stage II lung adenocarcinoma. Specimen: peripheral blood mononuclear cells, collected before any cancer treatment. V and J are TRBV19 and TRBJ2-5; no reliable D call. The chain's CDR3 is CASNGFQETQYF. CDR3 nucleotides: TGTGCCAGTAACGGTTTTCAAGAGACCCAGTACTTC.